This T cell receptor beta chain was obtained from a study of blood T cell repertoires in COVID-19. Here immunoSEQ multiplex PCR was the method, and the copy in TCRdb shows in-frame clones only, minus some. The data contain fewer than 300,000 clones, roughly 85% of them singletons. This clone showed up just a few times. Trimming at V came to 0 bases and at J to 4 bases, leaving 9 bases not matched to a gene. Germline V gene sequence: CDR1 MGHRA, CDR2 YSYEKL. The CDR3 is made up of 17 amino acids. Material: peripheral blood. This chain connects TRBV4-1 to TRBJ2-5; 9 positions match TRBD2. The clonotype comes from a man between 50 and 59 years old with active or convalescent COVID-19. The CDR3 bases are TGCGCCAGCAGCCAAGATGGCGGGAGGGGGAGCGGAGAGACCCAGTACTTC. This codes for CASSQDGGRGSGETQYF.